This T cell receptor (beta chain) originates from a study of blood T cell repertoires in COVID-19 (dated by TCRdb to 2020 to 2022). General notes on the study: Collaborator samples came from the United States, Italy and Spain and covered acute and convalescent phases of COVID-19. The prospective study material was composed of cDNA or gDNA derived from T cells, B-cell-depleted T cells, or PBMCs. Subjects who had been exposed to COVID-19, were actively infected with it, or had recovered from it provided the deeply sampled blood TCRbeta repertoires that made up the dataset. The repertoires were released in a freely available public database intended as a resource for research on the immune response to SARS-CoV-2. The samples were drawn from the first 160 participants of the ongoing ImmuneRACE study and from under 1,500 subjects provided by 6 global collaborators. Sample metadata almost always included a de-identified subject ID, COVID-19 status, age in years and sex. HLA class I and class II types, where available, came from metadata supplied by the sample provider rather than from assay-based typing. Findings and caveats that apply to the study as a whole: Clinical and demographic metadata were provided uncurated, with the amount varying by source and participant.

From the cysteine through the phenylalanine, the CDR3 covers 15 amino acids. CDR3 DNA only is kept here, 45 bases in frame from base 1. At the junction V is shortened by 3 bases and J by 7 bases; bases outside the gene matches: 12. The germline V gene sets CDR1 to KGHSH and CDR2 to LQKENI. Participants in the prospective study were aged 18 to 89 years, lived in about two dozen United States geographic areas, and enrolled through a virtual design. Cohort assignment in the prospective study relied on participant-reported clinical history from a screening survey and a study questionnaire. Exposed participants had been in contact, within 2 weeks of entering the study, with a person who had a PCR-confirmed or clinician-diagnosed case of COVID-19. In the prospective study, mobile phlebotomists collected whole blood, serum and a nasopharyngeal or oropharyngeal swab from each participant. Prospective study participants could optionally give additional blood draws and questionnaires over an approximately 2-month period. Before DNA extraction, prospective study blood samples were shipped either frozen or at room temperature.

A remark on this clone: The target of this receptor is not known. The sample holds no much larger clone one base away, and base qualities are not on file.

TCRbeta CDR3 regions were amplified from genomic DNA using the immunoSEQ Assay, a bias-controlled multiplex PCR. The study's processing was this. The number of nucleated cells in each sample was estimated by amplification of reference gene primers within the assay. Sequence reads were collapsed and filtered to measure the absolute abundance of every unique TCRbeta CDR3 rearrangement. For each sample, productive Simpson clonality was calculated as the square root of Simpson's diversity index over productive rearrangements. The table comes from immuneACCESS by way of TCRdb, which keeps in-frame sequences with V and J called. Part of the clones is missing from these tables; in studies checked, under half for an unresolved V gene and the rest for unknown reasons. Clone size and V and J calls were adopted from that table, with D and trimming inferred from the DNA. This sample gives over 200,000 clones in total; over 80% of them show up just once. Together, the top ten hold approximately 3.5% of the sample.

The sequenced material came from PBMCs or T cells enriched from blood (not recorded which). This receptor was identified in a woman between 25 and 40 years old who had been exposed to COVID-19. The chain is made from TRBV18 and TRBJ2-7, with TRBD1 identical over 7 junction bases. The nucleotide sequence reads as follows: TGTGCCAGCTCACCCCAACGTGAGGGGGCGGATGAGCAGTACTTC. Translated, this is CASSPQREGADEQYF.